The sequence of this T cell receptor beta chain was determined in a study of blood T cells in healthy people across ages. The junction had 5 bases not matched to a gene; V was cut back by 7 bases and J by 2 bases. Germline V lookup: CDR1 SQVTM, CDR2 ANQGSEA. This CDR3 region has 13 residues. The table lists this clonotype with a few counts. Using a J-beta primer mix together with a sample-barcoded 5' primer, a second PCR was run for roughly 6 to 12 cycles. A single record per CDR3 protein comes from TCRdb applying MiXCR to the 5' RACE reads. The sample holds 550,000 to 650,000 distinct CDR3 sequences; about 29% are singletons and the top ten take roughly 3.5%. This sample also appeared in a second study, on T cells of mothers and their children.

This rearrangement joins TRBV29-1 to TRBJ1-2; 9 nucleotides line up with TRBD1. Sequencing used blood. The origin of this receptor is a boy aged 2 to 10 in good health. The chain's CDR3 is CSAGQGTNYGYTF. DNA for the CDR3: TGCAGCGCCGGACAGGGGACGAACTATGGCTACACCTTC. Based on the CDR3 plus reference TRBV29-1 and TRBJ1-2, the full variable domain is SAVISQKPSRDICQRGTSLTIQCQVDSQVTMMFWYRQQPGQSLTLIATANQGSEATYESGFVIDKFPISRPNLTFSTLTVSNMSPEDSSIYLCSAGQGTNYGYTFGSGTRLTVV.